This T cell receptor beta chain was sequenced during a study of patients and donors after allogeneic stem cell transplantation. This CDR3 has 17 amino acids. With 7 bases clipped from V and 2 bases from J, the junction kept 14 bases outside the gene matches. This clonotype has only a few counts. MiXCR, run by TCRdb on the RT-PCR reads, gives a single entry per CDR3 protein. The sample yields 920,000 or so distinct CDR3 sequences, about a sixth seen once. The sequenced material came from blood, either unsorted or a sorted T cell fraction (not recorded which). The V and J genes are TRBV12-3 or TRBV12-4 and TRBJ2-5; 9 bases agree with TRBD2. The source of this sequence is a human donor who was either an allogeneic HSCT recipient or a stem cell or donor lymphocyte infusion donor (not recorded which). It is not recorded whose cells these are; they may come from a transplant donor. The CDR3 region is CASNVMASGDLQETQYF. CDR3 DNA sequence: TGTGCCAGCAACGTTATGGCTAGCGGGGATTTACAAGAGACCCAGTACTTC.